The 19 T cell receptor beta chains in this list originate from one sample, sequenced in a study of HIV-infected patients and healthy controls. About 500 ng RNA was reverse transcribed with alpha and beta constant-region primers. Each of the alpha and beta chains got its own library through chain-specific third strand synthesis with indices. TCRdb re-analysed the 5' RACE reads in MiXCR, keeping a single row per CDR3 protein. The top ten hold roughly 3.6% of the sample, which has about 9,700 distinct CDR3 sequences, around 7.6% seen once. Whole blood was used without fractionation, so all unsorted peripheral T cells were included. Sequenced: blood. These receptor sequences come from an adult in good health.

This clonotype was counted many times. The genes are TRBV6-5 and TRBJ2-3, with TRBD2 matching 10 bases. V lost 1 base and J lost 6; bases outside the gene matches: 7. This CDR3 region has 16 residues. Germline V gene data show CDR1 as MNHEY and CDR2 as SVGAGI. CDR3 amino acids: CASSYFISGGLDTQYF. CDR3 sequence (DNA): TGTGCCAGCAGTTACTTTATTAGCGGGGGGCTGGATACGCAGTATTTT.

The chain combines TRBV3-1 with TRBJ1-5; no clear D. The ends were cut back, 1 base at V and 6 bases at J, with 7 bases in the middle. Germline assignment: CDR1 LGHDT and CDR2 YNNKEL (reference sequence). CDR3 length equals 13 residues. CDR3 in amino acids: CASSQVRGQPQHF. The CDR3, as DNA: TGTGCCAGCAGCCAAGTTAGAGGTCAGCCCCAGCATTTT.

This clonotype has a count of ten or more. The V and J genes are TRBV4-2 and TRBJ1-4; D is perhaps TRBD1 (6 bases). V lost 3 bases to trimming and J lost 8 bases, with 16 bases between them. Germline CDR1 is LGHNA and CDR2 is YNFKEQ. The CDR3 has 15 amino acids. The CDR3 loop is CASSQGGQVSEKLFF. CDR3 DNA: TGTGCCAGCAGCCAGGGGGGGCAGGTTAGCGAAAAACTGTTTTTT.

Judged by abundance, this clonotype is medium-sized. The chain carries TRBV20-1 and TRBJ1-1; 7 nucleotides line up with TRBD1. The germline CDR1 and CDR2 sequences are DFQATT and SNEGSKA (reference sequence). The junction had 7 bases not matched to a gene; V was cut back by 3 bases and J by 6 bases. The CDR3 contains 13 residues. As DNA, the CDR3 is TGCAGTGCTAGTCGACAGGGTAGAGCTGAAGCTTTCTTT. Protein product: CSASRQGRAEAFF.

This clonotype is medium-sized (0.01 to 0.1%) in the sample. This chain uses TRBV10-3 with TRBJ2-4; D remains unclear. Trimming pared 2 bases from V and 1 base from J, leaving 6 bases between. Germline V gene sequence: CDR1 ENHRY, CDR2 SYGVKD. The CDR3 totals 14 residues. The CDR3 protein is CAISETVAKNIQYF. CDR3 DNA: TGTGCCATCAGTGAGACTGTTGCCAAAAACATTCAGTACTTC.

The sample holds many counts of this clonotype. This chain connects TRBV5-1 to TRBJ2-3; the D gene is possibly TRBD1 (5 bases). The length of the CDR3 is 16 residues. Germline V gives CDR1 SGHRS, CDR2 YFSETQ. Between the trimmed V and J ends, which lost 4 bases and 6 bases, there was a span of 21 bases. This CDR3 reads CASSDQPTGAGDTQYF. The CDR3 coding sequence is TGCGCCAGCAGCGACCAACCAACAGGAGCAGGTGATACGCAGTATTTT.

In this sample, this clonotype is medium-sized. CDR3 sequence: CASKRGPYEQYF. As DNA, the CDR3 is TGTGCCAGCAAAAGGGGGCCCTACGAGCAGTACTTC. The chain has TRBV2 and TRBJ2-7, with 7 nucleotides matching TRBD1. The V gene end was trimmed by 7 bases and the J gene end by 2 bases; junction bases not matched to a gene: 2. The CDR3 length is 12 residues. In germline, CDR1 is SNHLY, CDR2 FYNNEI.

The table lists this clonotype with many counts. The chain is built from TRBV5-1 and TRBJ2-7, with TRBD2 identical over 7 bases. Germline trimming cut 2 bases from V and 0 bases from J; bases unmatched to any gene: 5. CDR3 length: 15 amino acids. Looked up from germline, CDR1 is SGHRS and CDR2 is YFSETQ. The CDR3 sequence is CASSFGGTSSYEQYF. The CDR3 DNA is TGCGCCAGCAGCTTCGGGGGGACGAGCTCCTACGAGCAGTACTTC.

CDR3 residues: CASSLDSFNQPQHF. The CDR3 DNA follows: TGTGCCAGCAGCCTGGACAGCTTCAATCAGCCCCAGCATTTT. The genes are TRBV12-3 or TRBV12-4 and TRBJ1-5; D might be TRBD1 (6 bases). Trimming removed 6 bases at V and 3 bases at J, with 12 bases between. The CDR3 spans 14 residues.

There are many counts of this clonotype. This CDR3 reads CASSGDGRHEQYF. For the CDR3, the DNA is TGTGCCAGCAGTGGGGACGGACGTCACGAGCAGTACTTC. The genes are TRBV12-3 or TRBV12-4 and TRBJ2-7; D may correspond to TRBD1 or TRBD2 (5 bases each). The CDR3 loop spans 13 amino acids. V shed 5 bases and J shed 5 bases, with 13 bases lying between them.

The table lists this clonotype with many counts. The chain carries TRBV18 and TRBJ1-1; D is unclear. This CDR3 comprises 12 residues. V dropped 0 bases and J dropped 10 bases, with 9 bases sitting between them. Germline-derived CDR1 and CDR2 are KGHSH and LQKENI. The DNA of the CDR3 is TGTGCCAGCTCACCACCGGTCCTAGGAGCTTTCTTT. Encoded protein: CASSPPVLGAFF.

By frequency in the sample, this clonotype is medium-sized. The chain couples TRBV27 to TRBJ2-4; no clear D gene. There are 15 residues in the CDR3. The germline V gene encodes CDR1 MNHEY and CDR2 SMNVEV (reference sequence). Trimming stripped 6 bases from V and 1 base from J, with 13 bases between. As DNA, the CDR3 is TGTGCCAGCAGCATCGGAAAGTCGGCCAAAAACATTCAGTACTTC. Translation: CASSIGKSAKNIQYF.

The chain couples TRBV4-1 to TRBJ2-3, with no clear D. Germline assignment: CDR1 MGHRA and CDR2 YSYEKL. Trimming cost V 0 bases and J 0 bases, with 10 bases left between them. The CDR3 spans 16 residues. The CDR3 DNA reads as TGCGCCAGCAGCCAAGAGTTCGGCGGAAGCACAGATACGCAGTATTTT. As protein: CASSQEFGGSTDTQYF.

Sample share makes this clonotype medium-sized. For the CDR3, the DNA is TGTGCCAGCAGCCCCACGTCCGCCTATGGCTACACCTTC. Residues: CASSPTSAYGYTF. The chain combines TRBV9 with TRBJ1-2; no firm D call. Trimming cost V 4 bases and J 4 bases, with 11 bases left between them. This CDR3 has 13 residues. The germline gives CDR1 SGDLS, CDR2 YYNGEE.

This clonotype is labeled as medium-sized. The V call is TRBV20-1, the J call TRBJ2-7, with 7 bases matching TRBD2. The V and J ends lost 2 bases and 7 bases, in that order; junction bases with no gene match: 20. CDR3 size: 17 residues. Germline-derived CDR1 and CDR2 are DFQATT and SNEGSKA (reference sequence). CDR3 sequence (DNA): TGCAGTGCTAGAATGGGCTCGAGCGGGGTATTCCGCGGGGAGCAGTACTTC. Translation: CSARMGSSGVFRGEQYF.

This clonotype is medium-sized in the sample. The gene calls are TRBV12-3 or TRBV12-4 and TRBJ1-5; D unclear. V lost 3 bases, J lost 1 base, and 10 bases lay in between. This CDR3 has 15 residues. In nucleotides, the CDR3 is TGTGCCAGCAGTTTGTTCGGGGAGAGCAATCAGCCCCAGCATTTT. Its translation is CASSLFGESNQPQHF.

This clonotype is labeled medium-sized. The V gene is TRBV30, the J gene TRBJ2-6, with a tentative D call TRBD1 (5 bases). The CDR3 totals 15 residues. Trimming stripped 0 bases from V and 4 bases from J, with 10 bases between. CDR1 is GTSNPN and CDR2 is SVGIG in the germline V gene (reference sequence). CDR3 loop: CAWSVGVSGANVLTF. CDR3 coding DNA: TGTGCCTGGAGTGTAGGGGTTTCAGGGGCCAACGTCCTGACTTTC.

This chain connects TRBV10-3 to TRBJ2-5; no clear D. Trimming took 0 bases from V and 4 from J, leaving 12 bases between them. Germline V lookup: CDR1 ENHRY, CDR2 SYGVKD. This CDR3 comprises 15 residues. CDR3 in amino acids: CAISESRSPGETQYF. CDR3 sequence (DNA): TGTGCCATCAGTGAGTCGAGATCCCCCGGAGAGACCCAGTACTTC.

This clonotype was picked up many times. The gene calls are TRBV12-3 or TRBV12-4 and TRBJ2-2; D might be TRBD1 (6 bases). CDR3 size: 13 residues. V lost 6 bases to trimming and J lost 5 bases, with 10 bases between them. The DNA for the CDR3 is TGTGCCAGCAGCCCAGGGGCTACCGGGGAGCTGTTTTTT. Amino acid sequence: CASSPGATGELFF.